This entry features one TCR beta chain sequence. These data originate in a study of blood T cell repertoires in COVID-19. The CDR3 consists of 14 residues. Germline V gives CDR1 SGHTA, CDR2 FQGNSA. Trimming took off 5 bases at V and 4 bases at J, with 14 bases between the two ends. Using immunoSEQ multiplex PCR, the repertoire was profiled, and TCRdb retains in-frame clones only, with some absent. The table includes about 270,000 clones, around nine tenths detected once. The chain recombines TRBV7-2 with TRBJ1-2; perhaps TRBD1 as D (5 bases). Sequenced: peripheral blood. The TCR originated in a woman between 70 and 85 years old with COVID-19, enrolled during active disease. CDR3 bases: TGTGCCAGCAGCCCGATCGGGACTGCCTATGGCTACACCTTC. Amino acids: CASSPIGTAYGYTF. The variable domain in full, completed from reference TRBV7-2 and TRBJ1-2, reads GAGVSQSPSNKVTEKGKDVELRCDPISGHTALYWYRQSLGQGLEFLIYFQGNSAPDKSGLPSDRFSAERTGGSVSTLTIQRTQQEDSAVYLCASSPIGTAYGYTFGSGTRLTVV.